The present T cell receptor beta chain was sequenced within a study of vaccination effects on CD4 cells after COVID-19. The overall study: The median interval between the second dose and post-vaccine sampling was 72 days. With approximately 9.8 ug/ml peptides and around 9.6 IU/ml IL-2, over 1.5 million PBMC per well were cultured.

Overall study findings and caveats: Late in the post-vaccination period, infection-induced and vaccine-induced clones underwent marked clonal contraction.

In the case of this clone: The antigen is unknown.

The culture ran for 10 days before CD4+ T cells were isolated. Vaccination of participants consisted of two doses of either the BNT162b2 or mRNA-1273 vaccine. Having tested negative for nucleocapsid antibodies, the vaccine recipients showed no prior SARS-CoV-2 infection. Sequencing was performed with immunoSEQ multiplex PCR; in TCRdb, only in-frame clones are kept and a portion is missing. The sample records 66,000 or so clones, around 70% being singletons. V lost 1 base, J lost 3 bases, and 11 bases lay in between. Germline V gives CDR1 SGHKS, CDR2 YYEKEE (reference sequence). This CDR3 spans 14 amino acids.

The material sequenced was CD4+ T cells from PBMCs cultured without peptide, taken after COVID-19 vaccination. The rearrangement uses TRBV5-5 and TRBJ2-7, with D unresolved. This receptor was obtained from a human donor who received a COVID-19 vaccine. Written as DNA, the CDR3 is TGTGCCAGCAGCTTGTTGGCAGGTAACTACGAGCAGTACGTC. Translating it yields CASSLLAGNYEQYV.